What follows describes a single T cell receptor beta chain. Amplification used 60 Vbeta primers and 13 Jbeta primers. The method was immunoSEQ multiplex PCR; TCRdb's version includes in-frame clones alone and lacks a portion of them. The sample's table shows some 39,000 clones. There are 12 residues in the CDR3. In germline, CDR1 is ENHRY, CDR2 SYGVKD. The V end lost 10 bases, the J end lost 7 bases, and 17 bases lay between the germline ends. This sample is drawn from a study of cytomegalovirus exposure and HLA in healthy donors. This chain connects TRBV10-3 to TRBJ2-7, with D unclear. Sequencing was carried out using PBMCs. This clonotype was obtained from a man aged 30 to 45 in good health and CMV-seronegative. CDR3 DNA sequence: TGTGCCACTTCACCGATCGCGAGGGAGCAGTACTTC. It specifies CATSPIAREQYF.